A single sample is the source of the 29 T cell receptor beta chains below, sequenced in a study of early T cells in non-severe SARS-CoV-2 infection. TCRdb re-derived calls from the 5' RACE reads in MiXCR, one entry per CDR3 protein. The sample carries about 30,000 distinct CDR3 sequences, 5.5% to 6.5% recorded once. The sample was whole blood. The origin of the receptors is an adult who was a healthcare worker with PCR-confirmed SARS-CoV-2 infection or an uninfected control (not recorded which).

This clonotype was recorded at least ten times. The J gene is TRBJ2-5, the V gene TRBV7-2; 8 bases map to TRBD2. Germline lookup yields CDR1 SGHTA and CDR2 FQGNSA. This CDR3 comprises 16 residues. The V gene end was trimmed by 4 bases and the J gene end by 3 bases; junction bases not matched to a gene: 10. CDR3 bases: TGTGCCAGCAGCTACCGTAGGGGTAGCGGGGAAGAGACCCAGTACTTC. The encoded protein is CASSYRRGSGEETQYF.

The table lists this clonotype with many counts. The chain is built from TRBV20-1 and TRBJ1-6; 9 nucleotides agree with TRBD1. The germline gives CDR1 DFQATT, CDR2 SNEGSKA (reference sequence). The CDR3 consists of 17 residues. Trimming removed 2 bases from V and 5 bases from J; junction bases left unmatched: 10. In nucleotides, the CDR3 is TGCAGTGCTAGACGCAAAGGGACAGGGTTTCATAATTCACCCCTCCACTTT. The encoded protein is CSARRKGTGFHNSPLHF.

This clonotype was detected only a few times. The chain carries TRBV6-2 or TRBV6-3 and TRBJ2-3; D may be TRBD2 (6 bases). The germline CDR1 and CDR2 sequences are MNHEY and SVGEGT. Trimming took 2 bases from V and 2 from J, leaving 11 bases between them. The CDR3 covers 15 residues. CDR3 DNA: TGTGCCAGCAGTTACATCGCGGGGCCCACAGATACGCAGTATTTT. Residues: CASSYIAGPTDTQYF.

In this sample, this clonotype turned up many times. The rearrangement uses TRBV7-9 and TRBJ2-7; perhaps TRBD2 as D (6 bases). The CDR3 sequence is 15 residues long. The V end was cut by 0 bases, the J end by 6 bases, with 15 bases between. Germline CDR1 SEHNR, CDR2 FQNEAQ (reference sequence). The CDR3 DNA sequence: TGTGCCAGCAGCTTAGCGGGGGGATCCCTGGGCGAGCAGTACTTC. Translating gives CASSLAGGSLGEQYF.

The chain combines TRBV18 with TRBJ1-4; possibly TRBD1 for D (6 bases). CDR1 KGHSH and CDR2 LQKENI come from the germline V gene. The V gene lost 3 bases and the J gene lost 7 bases, with 15 bases spanning the gap. The CDR3 covers 15 residues. This chain's CDR3 is CASSPLGARGEKLFF. The CDR3 region has the DNA TGTGCCAGCTCACCCTTGGGGGCCCGGGGTGAAAAACTGTTTTTT.

At least ten counts were recorded for this clonotype. The chain joins TRBV19 to TRBJ1-4; no clear D gene. With 4 bases removed from V and 10 bases from J, the gap between germline ends came to 31 bases. The length of the CDR3 is 19 residues. CDR1 and CDR2 from the germline V gene are LNHDA and SQIVND (reference sequence). CDR3 DNA sequence: TGTGCCAGTAGTAATCGATCAATGCTCCCGAGGATTGTAGTCGTAAAACTGTTTTTT. Amino acids: CASSNRSMLPRIVVVKLFF.

This clonotype appeared a few times. CDR3 loop: CASSQRRGGEETQYF. The CDR3 nucleotides are TGTGCCAGCAGCCAGCGGCGGGGGGGCGAGGAGACCCAGTACTTC. The chain joins TRBV12-3 or TRBV12-4 to TRBJ2-5, with TRBD2 identical over 9 bases. The length of the CDR3 is 15 residues. V lost 6 bases, J lost 5 bases, and 10 bases stayed unmatched.

This clonotype showed up many times. Here the CDR3 reads CASSLRRDQPQHF. The CDR3 DNA follows: TGTGCCAGCAGCTTGCGGCGGGATCAGCCCCAGCATTTT. The chain recombines TRBV7-2 with TRBJ1-5; D is uncertain. The germline V gene encodes CDR1 SGHTA and CDR2 FQGNSA. This CDR3 comprises 13 residues. V shed 3 bases and J shed 5 bases, with 8 bases lying between them.

Many counts were recorded for this clonotype. The rearrangement uses TRBV6-1 and TRBJ1-6, with D possibly matching TRBD1 (6 bases). The CDR3 totals 17 residues. With 0 bases removed from V and 9 bases from J, the gap between germline ends came to 18 bases. Germline CDR1 is MNHNS and CDR2 is SASEGT. The CDR3 here is CASSEAVGGARGSPLHF. The DNA of the CDR3 is TGTGCCAGCAGTGAAGCCGTCGGGGGGGCTAGAGGTTCACCCCTCCACTTT.

This clonotype was picked up many times. V gene TRBV7-2 combines with J gene TRBJ2-1; 8 nucleotides match TRBD1. V lost 2 bases and J lost 9; bases outside the gene matches: 9. The CDR3 covers 15 residues. Germline CDR1 SGHTA, CDR2 FQGNSA. The DNA for the CDR3 is TGTGCCAGCAGCTTAACCTTGCAGGGGGCGGGTGAGCAGTTCTTC. It is translated as CASSLTLQGAGEQFF.

This clonotype has at least ten counts. J is TRBJ2-1 and V is TRBV12-3 or TRBV12-4; D is ambiguous. V was shortened by 3 bases and J by 10 bases, with 10 bases between the two germline ends. The CDR3 runs to 12 residues. CDR3: CASSFTPYEQFF. CDR3 coding DNA: TGTGCCAGCAGTTTTACACCTTACGAGCAGTTCTTC.

The V call is TRBV20-1, the J call TRBJ2-4; D may match TRBD1 or TRBD2 (5 bases each). From germline, CDR1 is DFQATT and CDR2 SNEGSKA (reference sequence). The CDR3 spans 14 residues. V lost 6 bases and J 3 bases, leaving 15 bases between the germline ends. CDR3 bases: TGCAGTGCGAGAACACGGGACCGCAAAAACATTCAGTACTTC. Its translation is CSARTRDRKNIQYF.

This clonotype appeared many times. This chain connects TRBV7-2 to TRBJ1-2; D remains unclear. The CDR3 length is 13 residues. V lost 1 base, J lost 3 bases, and 6 bases lay in between. Germline V gene lookup returns CDR1 SGHTA and CDR2 FQGNSA. The CDR3 region is CASSLVTDYGYTF. For the CDR3, the DNA is TGTGCCAGCAGCTTAGTCACAGACTATGGCTACACCTTC.

This clonotype was recorded at least ten times. The chain is built from TRBV29-1 and TRBJ2-2; D gene unclear. V was cut by 8 bases and J by 7 bases, with 11 bases left in between. The CDR3 runs 11 residues. The germline V gene encodes CDR1 SQVTM and CDR2 ANQGSEA. The DNA of the CDR3 is TGCAGCTCTATGGGAAGCGGGGAGCTGTTTTTT. This translates into CSSMGSGELFF.

This clonotype was observed at least ten times. This chain connects TRBV5-5 to TRBJ2-7; tentative D call: TRBD1 (5 bases). CDR3 length equals 13 residues. V lost 0 bases, J lost 4 bases, and 8 bases lay in between. Germline CDR1 reads SGHKS; CDR2 reads YYEKEE (reference sequence). The CDR3 reads CASSLEAGYEQYF. In nucleotides, the CDR3 is TGTGCCAGCAGCTTGGAGGCAGGGTACGAGCAGTACTTC.

This clonotype was picked up many times. The V and J genes are TRBV29-1 and TRBJ2-3; 12 bases line up with TRBD2. V shed 3 bases, J shed 4 bases, and the junction held 20 bases outside the gene matches. The CDR3 covers 20 residues. CDR1 is SQVTM and CDR2 is ANQGSEA in the germline V gene. The CDR3 reads CSVDVGLAGGPGAFPDTQYF. The CDR3 bases are TGCAGCGTTGACGTCGGGCTAGCGGGGGGGCCTGGGGCTTTCCCAGATACGCAGTATTTT.

This clonotype was counted at least ten times. The V and J genes are TRBV11-2 and TRBJ1-2, with unresolved D. The V and J ends lost 1 base and 6 bases respectively, with 15 bases between them. This CDR3 comprises 15 residues. Germline V lookup: CDR1 SGHAT, CDR2 FQNNGV. The CDR3 region has the DNA TGTGCCAGCAGCTTAGTTACCGGGAGAAGAGATGGCTACACCTTC. This translates into CASSLVTGRRDGYTF.

This chain links TRBV7-9 with TRBJ1-4; 7 bases agree with TRBD1. The CDR3 loop spans 13 amino acids. CDR1 and CDR2 (germline): SEHNR, FQNEAQ (reference sequence). V shed 4 bases, J shed 12 bases, and the junction held 8 bases outside the gene matches. The CDR3 DNA sequence: TGTGCCAGCAGCTCACAGGGGATCCTGGAACTGTTTTTT. It translates to CASSSQGILELFF.

This clonotype was detected many times. The V gene is TRBV4-3, the J gene TRBJ2-7; 8 bases fit TRBD2. The CDR3 loop spans 15 amino acids. V shed 0 bases and J 4 bases; nucleotides not matched to a gene: 5. Germline CDR1 and CDR2: LGHNA and YSLEER. CDR3 in DNA: TGCGCCAGCAGCCAAGATCTCGGGGGGGCTTACGAGCAGTACTTC. Translating gives CASSQDLGGAYEQYF.

This clonotype has only a few counts. The CDR3 loop is CASSRENIQYF. CDR3 sequence (DNA): TGTGCCAGCAGTCGAGAAAACATTCAGTACTTC. The chain combines TRBV6-5 with TRBJ2-4; D is ambiguous. The CDR3 covers 11 residues. V lost 5 bases and J 5 bases, leaving 4 bases between the germline ends. Germline-derived CDR1 and CDR2 are MNHEY and SVGAGI.

The chain recombines TRBV28 with TRBJ2-1, with 7 bases fitting TRBD2. V trimming: 4 bases; J trimming: 8 bases; junction bases outside the gene matches: 8. Per germline, CDR1 MDHEN and CDR2 SYDVKM. The CDR3 has 14 residues. CDR3 coding DNA: TGTGCCAGCAGTTCGCCTATCCGGGGGGATGAGCAGTTCTTC. Protein product: CASSSPIRGDEQFF. Full variable domain (missing parts from reference TRBV28 and TRBJ2-1): DVKVTQSSRYLVKRTGEKVFLECVQDMDHENMFWYRQDPGLGLRLIYFSYDVKMKEKGDIPEGYSVSREKKERFSLILESASTNQTSMYLCASSSPIRGDEQFFGPGTRLTVL.

This clonotype showed up many times. V gene TRBV20-1 combines with J gene TRBJ2-2, with D possibly matching TRBD1 (6 bases). V was pared by 3 bases and J by 5 bases, with 13 bases between. The germline gives CDR1 DFQATT, CDR2 SNEGSKA (reference sequence). This CDR3 is built from 14 residues. CDR3 DNA sequence: TGCAGTGCTAGTTTGGGGGCCAAGACCGGGGAGCTGTTTTTT. Translated: CSASLGAKTGELFF.

This clonotype is deemed medium-sized. The chain links TRBV7-6 to TRBJ2-3; the D is unclear. Trimming removed 7 bases at V and 5 bases at J, with 4 bases between. The CDR3 runs to 10 residues. Germline V gives CDR1 SGHVS, CDR2 FNYEAQ. The CDR3 here is CASMGDTQYF. CDR3 sequence (DNA): TGTGCCAGCATGGGAGATACGCAGTATTTT.

This clonotype was observed a few times. The chain recombines TRBV12-3 or TRBV12-4 with TRBJ2-2, with TRBD1 as a possible D gene (6 bases). CDR3 length equals 14 residues. Trimming stripped 6 bases from V and 2 bases from J, with 10 bases between. In DNA, the CDR3 is TGTGCCAGCAGACCGGGACAAAACACCGGGGAGCTGTTTTTT. Amino acid sequence: CASRPGQNTGELFF.

A few counts support this clonotype. The chain has TRBV7-9 and TRBJ2-1; possibly TRBD2 for D (7 bases). Germline V gives CDR1 SEHNR, CDR2 FQNEAQ (reference sequence). Trimming took 5 bases from V and 8 from J, leaving 16 bases between them. This CDR3 is built from 14 residues. In nucleotides, the CDR3 is TGTGCCAGCAGCCTTGGCGGGGGCGAAGATGAGCAGTTCTTC. As protein: CASSLGGGEDEQFF.

This clonotype came up many times. This chain's CDR3 is CASSQEPGTGGYEQYF. For the CDR3, the DNA is TGCGCCAGCAGCCAAGAACCCGGGACAGGGGGCTACGAGCAGTACTTC. The chain uses TRBV4-3 and TRBJ2-7, with TRBD1 matching 11 bases. V lost 0 bases and J lost 3; bases outside the gene matches: 4. The CDR3 is 16 amino acids. The V gene's germline CDR1 is LGHNA and CDR2 YSLEER.

V usage is TRBV5-4 and J usage is TRBJ1-3; D perhaps matches TRBD1 (5 bases). The germline V and J ends were trimmed by 2 bases and 10 bases, with 19 bases remaining between them. The CDR3 is 15 amino acids. Germline CDR1 SGHNT, CDR2 YYREEE (reference sequence). DNA for the CDR3: TGTGCCAGCAGCTTATCCGGGACTGCCCCGACAACCATATATTTT. It translates to CASSLSGTAPTTIYF. Drawing the rest from reference TRBV5-4 and TRBJ1-3, the complete variable domain is ETGVTQSPTHLIKTRGQQVTLRCSSQSGHNTVSWYQQALGQGPQFIFQYYREEENGRGNFPPRFSGLQFPNYSSELNVNALELDDSALYLCASSLSGTAPTTIYFGEGSWLTVV.

Many counts were recorded for this clonotype. The CDR3 sequence is CASSQDLGLAEAFF. DNA for the CDR3: TGCGCCAGCAGCCAAGATCTGGGGCTCGCTGAAGCTTTCTTT. The rearrangement joins TRBV4-3 to TRBJ1-1; possibly TRBD1 for D (5 bases). Germline-derived CDR1 and CDR2 are LGHNA and YSLEER. CDR3 size: 14 residues. Trimming shortened V by 0 bases and J by 6 bases, and 11 bases separated the two germline ends.

This clonotype was observed many times. The rearrangement joins TRBV13 to TRBJ2-5; D is ambiguous. The CDR3 totals 11 residues. Germline CDR1 PRHDT, CDR2 FYEKMQ (reference sequence). Trimming stripped 2 bases from V and 14 bases from J, with 12 bases between. CDR3 nucleotides: TGTGCCAGCAGCTTAAGTGGGCACTTCTACTTC. Its protein is CASSLSGHFYF.